This T cell receptor beta chain came from a study of blood T cell repertoires in COVID-19. The protocol was immunoSEQ multiplex PCR, while the TCRdb copy is restricted to in-frame clones and leaves out a portion. The sample has 340,000 or so clones, around 88% seen once. On this clone itself: Other DNA sequences in this specimen translate into the identical CDR3.

Trimming cost V 3 bases and J 2 bases; bases outside gene matches: 1. The CDR3 totals 15 residues. Germline-derived CDR1 and CDR2 are LNHDA and SQIVND (reference sequence). The chain uses TRBV19 and TRBJ1-5; 10 bases are shared with TRBD1. Sequencing was carried out using peripheral blood. The sequence was obtained from a man aged 30 to 45 with active or convalescent COVID-19. CDR3 region: CASSIGTGGNQPQHF. The CDR3 DNA reads TGTGCCAGTAGTATCGGGACAGGGGGCAATCAGCCCCAGCATTTT.